Included here is one T cell receptor (beta chain) sequence, with context. The data were taken from a study of radiotherapy plus CTLA-4 blockade in lung cancer. The data were produced by immunoSEQ multiplex PCR, yet TCRdb's version contains in-frame clones alone and is incomplete. The sample yields around 80,000 clones, about four fifths seen once. This clonotype was sampled from a human donor with non-small cell lung cancer who had stable disease on radiotherapy plus ipilimumab. The sample in question was peripheral blood, obtained from a patient treated with radiotherapy plus ipilimumab.

CDR3 coding DNA: TGCAGCGTTCTGGACTACGAGCAGTACTTC. It specifies CSVLDYEQYF. This chain uses TRBV29-1 with TRBJ2-7; D uncertain. The CDR3 covers 10 residues. Germline V gene data show CDR1 as SQVTM and CDR2 as ANQGSEA. Trimming left V 5 bases short and J 3 bases short, with 5 bases between.